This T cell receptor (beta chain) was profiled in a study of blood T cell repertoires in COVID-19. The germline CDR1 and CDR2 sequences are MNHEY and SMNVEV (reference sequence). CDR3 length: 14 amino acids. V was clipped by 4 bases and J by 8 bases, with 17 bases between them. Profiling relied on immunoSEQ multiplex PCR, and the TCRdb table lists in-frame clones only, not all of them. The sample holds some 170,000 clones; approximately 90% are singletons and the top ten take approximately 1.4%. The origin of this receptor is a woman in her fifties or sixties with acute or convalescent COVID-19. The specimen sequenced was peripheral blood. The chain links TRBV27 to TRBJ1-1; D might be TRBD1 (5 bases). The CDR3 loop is CASSWGQGTLEAFF. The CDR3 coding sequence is TGTGCCAGCAGTTGGGGCCAGGGAACCCTCGAAGCTTTCTTT.